The 19 T cell receptor beta chains listed next were all sequenced from one sample in a study of shared clonotypes between healthy human individuals. Method: immunoSEQ multiplex PCR; TCRdb's copy keeps in-frame clones and lacks some. The sample includes 600,000 to 750,000 clones, about two thirds of them seen just once. The sample consisted of memory CD4+ T cells sorted from blood. Subset given: CD45RA-negative fraction. These TCRs come from a woman aged 25-40 years in good health.

The V gene is TRBV28, the J gene TRBJ1-1, with 7 bases matching TRBD1. The junction had 11 bases not matched to a gene; V was cut back by 6 bases and J by 1 base. Per the germline V gene, CDR1 is MDHEN and CDR2 is SYDVKM. The CDR3 is made up of 16 amino acids. CDR3 protein: CASSRQGGIQNTEAFF. The CDR3, as DNA: TGTGCCAGCAGCAGGCAGGGGGGTATCCAGAACACTGAAGCTTTCTTT.

The CDR3 DNA is TGCGCCAGCAGCCATCCGACAGGGCCGCGTGAGACCCAGTACTTC. Amino acids: CASSHPTGPRETQYF. This sequence joins TRBV4-1 and TRBJ2-5, with 7 nucleotides matching TRBD1. J was trimmed by 5 bases and V by 3 bases; bases with no gene match: 9. From germline, CDR1 is MGHRA and CDR2 YSYEKL. CDR3 length: 15 amino acids.

The chain recombines TRBV2 with TRBJ1-5, with D perhaps TRBD1 (6 bases). The V gene lost 1 base and the J gene lost 5 bases, with 9 bases spanning the gap. CDR3 length: 14 amino acids. From germline, CDR1 is SNHLY and CDR2 FYNNEI. The CDR3: CASSEVGQYQPQHF. The CDR3, as DNA: TGTGCCAGCAGTGAAGTTGGACAGTATCAGCCCCAGCATTTT.

The chain uses TRBV5-1 and TRBJ2-3; TRBD2 aligns across 9 bases. This CDR3 region has 16 residues. V shed 0 bases, J shed 4 bases, and the junction held 6 bases outside the gene matches. In germline, CDR1 is SGHRS, CDR2 YFSETQ. The CDR3 bases are TGCGCCAGCAGCTTGGTAGCAGCGGGGGGATCAGATACGCAGTATTTT. Protein product: CASSLVAAGGSDTQYF. The variable domain in full, with the rest retrieved from reference TRBV5-1 and TRBJ2-3, is KAGVTQTPRYLIKTRGQQVTLSCSPISGHRSVSWYQQTPGQGLQFLFEYFSETQRNKGNFPGRFSGRQFSNSRSEMNVSTLELGDSALYLCASSLVAAGGSDTQYFGPGTRLTVL.

This clone was picked up one time. The V call is TRBV11-3, the J call TRBJ2-2; TRBD2 agrees at 13 bases. Germline V gene sequence: CDR1 SGHNT, CDR2 YENEEA. The CDR3 is made up of 14 amino acids. Unmatched junction bases numbered 6, after V lost 5 bases and J lost 12 bases. CDR3 protein: CASSTGLAGAKLFF. The CDR3 nucleotides read TGTGCCAGCAGCACAGGACTAGCGGGGGCAAAGCTGTTTTTT.

This clone came up a few times. The genes are TRBV5-1 and TRBJ2-2; 7 bases match TRBD1. There are 14 residues in the CDR3. Germline V gene sequence: CDR1 SGHRS, CDR2 YFSETQ. V lost 4 bases to trimming and J lost 7 bases; unmatched junction nucleotides: 7. CDR3 sequence (DNA): TGCGCCAGCAGCCGGGGACAGCCAGGCGGGGAGCTGTTTTTT. Encoded protein: CASSRGQPGGELFF.

The rearrangement uses TRBV30 and TRBJ1-6; D remains ambiguous. Germline V lookup: CDR1 GTSNPN, CDR2 SVGIG (reference sequence). The CDR3 covers 14 residues. Trimming shortened V by 5 bases and J by 9 bases, and 17 bases separated the two germline ends. CDR3: CAWDSSAASSPLHF. The CDR3 nucleotides read TGTGCCTGGGATTCCTCCGCCGCGAGTTCACCCCTCCACTTT.

The J gene is TRBJ2-2, the V gene TRBV5-1; perhaps TRBD1 as D (6 bases). From germline, CDR1 is SGHRS and CDR2 YFSETQ. This CDR3 is 16 amino acids long. Deletions cut 0 bases from V and 2 bases from J, with 11 bases between. In nucleotides, the CDR3 is TGCGCCAGCAGCTTGGCTGGGGACATAAACACCGGGGAGCTGTTTTTT. This encodes CASSLAGDINTGELFF.

This clone occurred once. The rearrangement joins TRBV7-3 to TRBJ2-2, with 12 bases identical to TRBD2. CDR1 and CDR2 (germline): SGHTA, FQGTGA. The CDR3 is 15 residues long. After removal of 5 bases from V and 5 bases from J, the junction contained 3 bases not matched to a gene. DNA of the CDR3: TGTGCCAGCAGCCGCGGGACTAGCGGGACCGGGGAGCTGTTTTTT. This encodes CASSRGTSGTGELFF. Full variable domain (rest looked up from reference TRBV7-3 and TRBJ2-2): GAGVSQTPSNKVTEKGKYVELRCDPISGHTALYWYRQSLGQGPEFLIYFQGTGAADDSGLPNDRFFAVRPEGSVSTLKIQRTERGDSAVYLCASSRGTSGTGELFFGEGSRLTVL.

The J gene is TRBJ2-1, the V gene TRBV7-2, with 11 bases identical to TRBD2. This CDR3 is built from 16 residues. With 2 bases clipped from V and 9 bases from J, the junction kept 9 bases outside the gene matches. Germline V gene sequence: CDR1 SGHTA, CDR2 FQGNSA. CDR3 in amino acids: CASSLSVLAGVGEQFF. CDR3 nucleotide sequence: TGTGCCAGCAGCTTATCGGTACTAGCGGGAGTCGGTGAGCAGTTCTTC.

This clone showed up just a few times. The rearrangement uses TRBV7-6 and TRBJ2-5; D is unclear. The germline V gene encodes CDR1 SGHVS and CDR2 FNYEAQ. This CDR3 has 10 amino acids. Trimming left V 4 bases short and J 7 bases short, with 4 bases between. The CDR3 nucleotides read TGTGCCAGCAGCTCGGGGACCCAGTACTTC. Amino acids: CASSSGTQYF.

There are a few counts of this clone. This chain uses TRBV2 with TRBJ1-4; TRBD1 matches at 9 bases. Germline V lookup: CDR1 SNHLY, CDR2 FYNNEI. The V gene end was trimmed by 8 bases and the J gene end by 4 bases; junction bases not matched to a gene: 5. This CDR3 spans 14 amino acids. The CDR3 is CASLQGANNEKLFF. The CDR3 nucleotides read TGTGCCAGCTTACAGGGGGCGAATAATGAAAAACTGTTTTTT. Full variable domain (rest looked up from reference TRBV2 and TRBJ1-4): EPEVTQTPSHQVTQMGQEVILRCVPISNHLYFYWYRQILGQKVEFLVSFYNNEISEKSEIFDDQFSVERPDGSNFTLKIRSTKLEDSAMYFCASLQGANNEKLFFGSGTQLSVL.

This sequence joins TRBV6-5 and TRBJ2-1; D may correspond to TRBD1 or TRBD2 (5 bases each). Trimming stripped 7 bases from V and 4 bases from J, with 11 bases between. This CDR3 region has 13 residues. CDR1 and CDR2 (germline): MNHEY, SVGAGI. For the CDR3, the DNA is TGTGCCAGCAATCGGGACGCTTACAATGAGCAGTTCTTC. Translating it yields CASNRDAYNEQFF.

This rearrangement joins TRBV7-9 to TRBJ2-3; possible D gene TRBD2, 5 bases. V lost 3 bases to trimming and J lost 2 bases, with 9 bases between them. Per germline, CDR1 SEHNR and CDR2 FQNEAQ (reference sequence). This CDR3 has 14 amino acids. DNA of the CDR3: TGTGCCAGCAGCTTGGACGGGGACACAGATACGCAGTATTTT. It translates to CASSLDGDTDTQYF. Full variable domain (remainder filled in from reference TRBV7-9 and TRBJ2-3): DTGVSQNPRHKITKRGQNVTFRCDPISEHNRLYWYRQTLGQGPEFLTYFQNEAQLEKSRLLSDRFSAERPKGSFSTLEIQRTEQGDSAMYLCASSLDGDTDTQYFGPGTRLTVL.

The gene calls are TRBV5-4 and TRBJ2-7, with TRBD2 matching 10 bases. The CDR3 sequence is 14 residues long. The germline V gene has CDR1 SGHNT and CDR2 YYREEE (reference sequence). V lost 3 bases and J lost 1; bases outside the gene matches: 1. DNA of the CDR3: TGTGCCAGCAGCTGGACTAGCGGTTCCTACGAGCAGTACTTC. As protein: CASSWTSGSYEQYF.

The V gene is TRBV11-2, the J gene TRBJ1-4, with a weak D call TRBD1 (5 bases). Germline values: CDR1 SGHAT, CDR2 FQNNGV. With 1 base removed from V and 7 bases from J, the gap between germline ends came to 13 bases. This CDR3 comprises 15 residues. For the CDR3, the DNA is TGTGCCAGCAGCTTAGTTGACAGCTTGGGTGAAAAACTGTTTTTT. It is translated as CASSLVDSLGEKLFF. Complete variable domain (other parts from reference TRBV11-2 and TRBJ1-4): EAGVAQSPRYKIIEKRQSVAFWCNPISGHATLYWYQQILGQGPKLLIQFQNNGVVDDSQLPKDRFSAERLKGVDSTLKIQPAKLEDSAVYLCASSLVDSLGEKLFFGSGTQLSVL.

This rearrangement joins TRBV27 to TRBJ2-2; TRBD1 matches 8 bases. After removal of 4 bases from V and 5 bases from J, the junction contained 6 bases not matched to a gene. CDR1 is MNHEY, CDR2 SMNVEV, per germline (reference sequence). This CDR3 is built from 15 residues. The CDR3 region has the DNA TGTGCCAGCAGTTCGGGACAGGCCCGAACCGGGGAGCTGTTTTTT. Its translation is CASSSGQARTGELFF.

The chain couples TRBV27 to TRBJ2-5; TRBD2 matches 12 bases. After removal of 6 bases from V and 4 bases from J, the junction contained 6 bases not matched to a gene. The length of the CDR3 is 15 residues. CDR1 and CDR2 (germline): MNHEY, SMNVEV (reference sequence). In nucleotides, the CDR3 is TGTGCCAGCAGCTGGGGACTAGCGGGTGGAGAGACCCAGTACTTC. Its translation: CASSWGLAGGETQYF.

This chain links TRBV7-3 with TRBJ2-7; D tentatively fits TRBD1 or TRBD2 (6 bases each). CDR1 SGHTA and CDR2 FQGTGA come from the germline V gene. With 0 bases removed from V and 5 bases from J, the gap between germline ends came to 17 bases. This CDR3 comprises 16 residues. CDR3 protein: CASSLTGAGGVDEQYF. In DNA form, the CDR3 reads TGTGCCAGCAGCTTAACGGGAGCCGGGGGCGTAGACGAGCAGTACTTC.